Listed here are 4 T cell receptor beta chains from one sample, sequenced in a study of blood T cell repertoires in COVID-19. Here immunoSEQ multiplex PCR was the method, and the copy in TCRdb shows in-frame clones only, minus some. The sample has a few hundred thousand clones, approximately 90% seen once. Sequenced sample: peripheral blood. The source is a woman aged 25 to 39 with COVID-19, enrolled during active disease.

Comments on this clone: The sample contains more than one DNA sequence encoding this CDR3. The gene calls are TRBV7-2 and TRBJ1-1; D call uncertain. This CDR3 is built from 14 residues. Trimming pared 1 base from V and 0 bases from J, leaving 6 bases between. In germline, CDR1 is SGHTA, CDR2 FQGNSA. Here the CDR3 reads CASSLVAVNTEAFF. CDR3 bases: TGTGCCAGCAGCTTAGTAGCGGTGAACACTGAAGCTTTCTTT.

The chain has TRBV7-8 and TRBJ2-1; 10 bases match TRBD2. This CDR3 is 17 amino acids long. V shed 0 bases and J 8 bases; nucleotides not matched to a gene: 10. Germline CDR1 is SGHVS and CDR2 is FQNEAQ. The CDR3 reads CASSLAPNSGRFYEQFF. Here the CDR3 DNA reads TGTGCCAGCAGCTTAGCCCCAAATAGCGGGAGGTTCTATGAGCAGTTCTTC.

The rearrangement joins TRBV6-2 or TRBV6-3 to TRBJ1-2; the D gene is possibly TRBD1 (5 bases). The CDR3 has 12 amino acids. Germline assignment: CDR1 MNHEY and CDR2 SVGEGT. Trimming stripped 4 bases from V and 12 bases from J, with 15 bases between. The CDR3 nucleotides are TGTGCCAGCAGTTCGTCGTACAGGCAAGACACCTTC. Residues: CASSSSYRQDTF.

The CDR3 is CASSNTPGTNTGELFF. The CDR3 DNA reads TGTGCCAGCAGCAATACCCCCGGGACGAACACCGGGGAGCTGTTTTTT. The V gene is TRBV7-3, the J gene TRBJ2-2; D perhaps matches TRBD2 (5 bases). The germline V and J ends were trimmed by 5 bases and 0 bases, with 13 bases remaining between them. Germline V gene lookup returns CDR1 SGHTA and CDR2 FQGTGA. The CDR3 is 16 amino acids.